At least ten counts were recorded for the clone carrying this T cell receptor (beta chain). Its target is unknown. Sequence at one end of the junction differs from germline and may be a read error. The data stem from a study of beta chain features in type 1 diabetes. Study results and caveats: The VDJ junctions of type 1 diabetes patients carried fewer insertions and more deletions. Possibly, sequencing cDNA over-represented cells that had high TCR expression levels. Shorter TCRB CDR3s, moderately but significantly so, were found in Type 1 diabetes patients in all four CD4+ subsets.

The whole isolated RNA underwent reverse transcription, so sequencing captured expressed TCRB transcripts. Method: immunoSEQ multiplex PCR; TCRdb's copy keeps in-frame clones and lacks some. This sample yields a few hundred thousand clones, of which around a tenth are seen a single time; approximately 0.55% belongs to the top ten. Every donor had blood drawn once into heparin, around 0.12 L on average. CD45RO/CCR7/CD25/CD127/CD95/CD27 separated CD4+ naive, central memory, regulatory and stem cell-like memory cells by sorting. The sequencing sample was made of central memory CD4+ T cells from blood. This receptor was identified in a man aged 30 to 45 with type 1 diabetes.

CDR3: CSVVRGGEAF. In DNA form, the CDR3 reads TGCAGCGTTGTCAGGGGCGGCGAGGCCTTC. The rearrangement uses TRBV29-1 and TRBJ2-7; TRBD1 is a possible D gene (6 bases). The CDR3 is 10 residues long. Germline values: CDR1 SQVTM, CDR2 ANQGSEA.